In this sample, the clone carrying this T cell receptor (beta chain) turned up a few times. Antigen unknown. This sample is part of a study of shared clonotypes between healthy human individuals. At the level of the study: Aged 18 to 49, the donors were a couple of women and a few men. Study outcomes and limitations: Only blood was sampled, and tissue TCR repertoires likely differ from blood ones.

Produced via immunoSEQ multiplex PCR; TCRdb's table is partial and in-frame only. The data hold hundreds of thousands of clones, with approximately 95% observed a single time. Terminally differentiated effector memory CD45RA+ cells were left out of the naive CD8 fraction, which was CD45RO-negative and positively selected for CCR7. The clonotype comes from a woman aged 25-40 years in good health. The specimen sequenced was naive CD8+ T cells sorted from blood.

The CDR3 nucleotides read TGTGCCAGCAGTGATCCGGGAAGTGGAGTCTACGAGCAGTACTTC. Translation: CASSDPGSGVYEQYF. The V gene is TRBV2, the J gene TRBJ2-7; tentative D call: TRBD2 (5 bases). The CDR3 runs 15 residues. Trimming stripped 3 bases from V and 3 bases from J, with 15 bases between. In germline, CDR1 is SNHLY, CDR2 FYNNEI.